This T cell receptor (beta chain) was found in a study of T cell responses to AZD1222 COVID-19 vaccine. Measured with immunoSEQ multiplex PCR; TCRdb has only the in-frame clones, and not every one. Among 90,000 to 150,000 clones listed, roughly 91% were seen once. This clone was observed once. CDR1 and CDR2 from the germline V gene are MGHDK and SYGVNS. V lost 3 bases to trimming and J lost 3 bases; unmatched junction nucleotides: 8. CDR3 length: 16 residues. The source material was peripheral blood, sampled on day 0 of AZD1222 vaccination. This chain joins TRBV25-1 and TRBJ1-1, with TRBD1 identical over 9 bases. This sequence was found in an adult in good health. The CDR3: CASSDDRTGAYTEAFF. Here the CDR3 DNA reads TGTGCCAGCAGTGACGACAGGACAGGGGCCTACACTGAAGCTTTCTTT.